The sequence of this T cell receptor (beta chain) was determined in a study of early T cells in non-severe SARS-CoV-2 infection. Overall study: Sequencing targeted bulk RNA from unsorted whole blood, leaving chains unpaired.

CDR3 length: 13 residues. Germline V gene lookup returns CDR1 MGHRA and CDR2 YSYEKL. V lost 4 bases to trimming and J lost 8 bases, with 12 bases between them. Attachment of unique molecular identifiers was made to individual cDNA molecules. TCRdb itself ran the 5' RACE reads through MiXCR, one entry per CDR3 protein. The sample includes 88,000 or so distinct CDR3 sequences, under 15% of them seen just once. A word on this clonotype: What it binds is unknown.

Study-level results: VDJdb matching favored anti-spike CD8 responses, missing private and CD4 specificities.

This chain links TRBV4-1 with TRBJ2-1; possibly TRBD2 for D (6 bases). Sequences were obtained from whole blood. This receptor was obtained from an adult who was a healthcare worker with PCR-confirmed SARS-CoV-2 infection or an uninfected control (not recorded which). CDR3 sequence (DNA): TGCGCCAGCAGCCCAGCTCCGGGAGATGAGCAGTTCTTC. This gives the protein CASSPAPGDEQFF.